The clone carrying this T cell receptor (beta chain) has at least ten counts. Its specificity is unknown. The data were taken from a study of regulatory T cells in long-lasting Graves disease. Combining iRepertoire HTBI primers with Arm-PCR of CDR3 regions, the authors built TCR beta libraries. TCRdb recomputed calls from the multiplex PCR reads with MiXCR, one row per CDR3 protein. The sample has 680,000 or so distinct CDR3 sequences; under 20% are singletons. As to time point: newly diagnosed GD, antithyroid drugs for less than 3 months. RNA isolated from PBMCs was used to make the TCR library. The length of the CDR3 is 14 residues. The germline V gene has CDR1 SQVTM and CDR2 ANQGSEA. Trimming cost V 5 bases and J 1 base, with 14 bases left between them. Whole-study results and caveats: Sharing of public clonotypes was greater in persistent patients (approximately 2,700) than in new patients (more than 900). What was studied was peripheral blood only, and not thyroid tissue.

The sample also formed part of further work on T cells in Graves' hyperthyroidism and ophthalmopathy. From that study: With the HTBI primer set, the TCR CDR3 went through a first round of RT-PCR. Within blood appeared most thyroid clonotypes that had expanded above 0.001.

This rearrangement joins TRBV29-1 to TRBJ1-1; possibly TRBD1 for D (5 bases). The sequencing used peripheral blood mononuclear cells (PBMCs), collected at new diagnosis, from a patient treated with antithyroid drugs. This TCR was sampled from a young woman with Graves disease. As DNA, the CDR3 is TGCAGCGTTCTATGGGGGTCAGGGAACACTGAAGCTTTCTTT. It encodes CSVLWGSGNTEAFF.